This entry is about one TCR beta chain. Antigen unknown. From germline, CDR1 is WNHNN and CDR2 SYGVQD (reference sequence). Deletions cut 3 bases from V and 0 bases from J, with 11 bases between. The CDR3 totals 16 residues. This record comes from a study of immune cell composition in non-small cell lung cancer. The wider study: Histologic subtype was mainly adenocarcinoma or squamous cell carcinoma.

Study conclusions and caveats: Tumour-associated clones >0.5% occurred in about a third of adenocarcinomas, under 85% of squamous. Smoking pack-years did not significantly correlate with tumour TCR-beta clonality.

Normal lung was taken at the farthest possible site, at least 3 cm from tumour. Genomic DNA came from frozen unsorted single-cell suspensions. The table came from immunoSEQ multiplex PCR; TCRdb's copy has only in-frame clones and leaves some out. This table holds nearly 2,500 clones, about 80% found once. The rearrangement links TRBV10-1 to TRBJ1-4; D call uncertain. Sequencing used non-adjacent lung tissue. The sequence came from a human donor with non-small cell lung cancer. This chain's CDR3 is CASSDLTSATNEKLFF. DNA for the CDR3: TGCGCCAGCAGTGACCTTACAAGTGCAACTAATGAAAAACTGTTTTTT.